Each of the 21 T cell receptor beta chains below was sequenced from the same sample in a study of CD4 T cells in relation to SARS-CoV-2 and coronaviruses. The method was immunoSEQ multiplex PCR; TCRdb's version includes in-frame clones alone and lacks a portion of them. The repertoire holds tens of thousands of clones, with around 73% as singletons. CD4+ T cells from unexposed donors were obtained before the COVID-19 pandemic (2011-2018). Isolation of CD4+ T cells took place after about 9 days in culture. Their antigens remain unidentified. Sequenced input: CD4+ T cells from PBMCs, cultured in vitro. These receptors came from a human donor in good health.

The chain joins TRBV30 to TRBJ1-1, with a tentative D call TRBD1 (6 bases). Germline V lookup: CDR1 GTSNPN, CDR2 SVGIG (reference sequence). The CDR3 has 13 residues. V lost 0 bases, J lost 2 bases, and 7 bases lay in between. CDR3 nucleotides: TGTGCCTGGAGTGTAGGGGGAAACACTGAAGCTTTCTTT. Translated, it gives CAWSVGGNTEAFF. Based on the CDR3 plus reference TRBV30 and TRBJ1-1, the full variable domain is SQTIHQWPATLVQPVGSPLSLECTVEGTSNPNLYWYRQAAGRGLQLLFYSVGIGQISSEVPQNLSASRPQDRQFILSSKKLLLSDSGFYLCAWSVGGNTEAFFGQGTRLTVV.

V and J are TRBV5-1 and TRBJ2-5, with TRBD1 matching over 7 bases. Trimming cost V 1 base and J 2 bases; bases outside gene matches: 5. CDR1 is SGHRS, CDR2 YFSETQ, per germline. The length of the CDR3 is 15 residues. The CDR3 spells CASSLPGTDQETQYF. CDR3 bases: TGCGCCAGCAGCTTGCCCGGGACAGATCAAGAGACCCAGTACTTC.

The gene calls are TRBV7-8 and TRBJ2-3; D might be TRBD1 (6 bases). There are 14 residues in the CDR3. Germline CDR1 is SGHVS and CDR2 is FQNEAQ. The V gene lost 5 bases and the J gene lost 0 bases, with 9 bases spanning the gap. The CDR3 is CASSRGQSTDTQYF. The CDR3 nucleotides are TGTGCCAGCAGCCGAGGACAGAGCACAGATACGCAGTATTTT.

CDR3 residues: CASSLATGFSGYTF. CDR3 in DNA: TGTGCCAGCAGCTTAGCGACAGGGTTTAGTGGCTACACCTTC. The J gene is TRBJ1-2, the V gene TRBV7-9, with TRBD1 matching 7 bases. From germline, CDR1 is SEHNR and CDR2 FQNEAQ (reference sequence). The CDR3 totals 14 residues. V gave up 0 bases and J gave up 7 bases; unmatched junction bases: 5.

This chain links TRBV2 with TRBJ1-6; 7 positions match TRBD1. The length of the CDR3 is 14 residues. V shed 6 bases and J 13 bases; nucleotides not matched to a gene: 12. The germline CDR1 and CDR2 sequences are SNHLY and FYNNEI. DNA of the CDR3: TGTGCCAGCAGATACGGACAGGCCCAAGGCCCCCTCCACTTT. Residues: CASRYGQAQGPLHF.

The chain links TRBV12-3 or TRBV12-4 to TRBJ1-2; 7 nucleotides match TRBD1. V was clipped by 9 bases and J by 6 bases; unmatched bases: 10. The CDR3 extends over 13 amino acids. The CDR3 region has the DNA TGTGCCAGTACCACTCACAGGGGCGATGGCTACACCTTC. Its protein is CASTTHRGDGYTF.

The chain recombines TRBV10-3 with TRBJ2-3, with a tentative D call TRBD2 (5 bases). This CDR3 comprises 13 residues. Germline V gives CDR1 ENHRY, CDR2 SYGVKD. The V end was cut by 5 bases, the J end by 6 bases, with 12 bases between. Written as DNA, the CDR3 is TGTGCCATCAGTAGCGGCTTAGGGGATACGCAGTATTTT. Amino acid sequence: CAISSGLGDTQYF.

The chain uses TRBV4-3 and TRBJ2-2; TRBD1 matches at 8 bases. The length of the CDR3 is 12 residues. The germline CDR1 and CDR2 sequences are LGHNA and YSLEER. V was clipped by 1 base and J by 15 bases; unmatched bases: 4. CDR3 DNA: TGCGCCAGCAGCCAAGCTACAGGGGGGATGTTTTTT. This codes for CASSQATGGMFF.

V and J are TRBV9 and TRBJ1-2; D unclear. The CDR3 is 11 residues long. V dropped 3 bases and J dropped 0 bases, with 0 bases sitting between them. CDR1 and CDR2 (germline): SGDLS, YYNGEE. The CDR3 spells CASSANYGYTF. CDR3 in DNA: TGTGCCAGCAGCGCTAACTATGGCTACACCTTC.

As DNA, the CDR3 is TGTGCCAGCAGCTTAGTGGGTGGCTATGGCTACACCTTC. As protein: CASSLVGGYGYTF. V is TRBV7-2 and J is TRBJ1-2; D is unresolved. CDR3 length equals 13 residues. V gave up 1 base and J gave up 4 bases, with 7 bases separating them. Germline values: CDR1 SGHTA, CDR2 FQGNSA.

The chain is built from TRBV16 and TRBJ1-2, with TRBD1 as a possible D gene (5 bases). V lost 0 bases, J lost 6 bases, and 8 bases lay in between. The CDR3 covers 13 residues. CDR1 KGHSY and CDR2 FQNENV come from the germline V gene. CDR3 sequence (DNA): TGTGCCAGCAGCCAATCGGGGGGAGATGGCTACACCTTC. Translated: CASSQSGGDGYTF.

This clone turned up a few times. V and J are TRBV6-5 and TRBJ1-4, with 7 bases matching TRBD1. The ends lost 6 bases at V and 0 bases at J; junction bases unmatched: 4. The CDR3 has 15 amino acids. In germline, CDR1 is MNHEY, CDR2 SVGAGI. The CDR3 nucleotides are TGTGCCAGCAGACGACAGGGCACAACTAATGAAAAACTGTTTTTT. It translates to CASRRQGTTNEKLFF.

This chain joins TRBV4-3 and TRBJ1-3, with D possibly TRBD1 on 6 matching bases. Germline V gives CDR1 LGHNA, CDR2 YSLEER. The length of the CDR3 is 16 residues. Between the trimmed V and J ends, which lost 3 bases and 2 bases, there was a span of 14 bases. CDR3 bases: TGCGCCAGCAGCCACAAACGGACAGATACTGGAAACACCATATATTTT. Protein product: CASSHKRTDTGNTIYF.

The gene calls are TRBV5-1 and TRBJ2-3; D may be TRBD2 (5 bases). The CDR3 runs to 13 residues. Germline V gives CDR1 SGHRS, CDR2 YFSETQ. V lost 5 bases and J lost 2, with 9 bases in between. The CDR3 loop reads CASRDSFTDTQYF. In DNA form, the CDR3 reads TGCGCCAGCAGGGACTCATTCACAGATACGCAGTATTTT.

CDR3 sequence reads: CASSLLRLAGTGELFF. In DNA form, the CDR3 reads TGCGCCAGCAGCCTTCTCAGACTAGCGGGAACCGGGGAGCTGTTTTTT. The J gene is TRBJ2-2, the V gene TRBV4-3, with 11 bases that match TRBD2. There are 16 residues in the CDR3. V lost 4 bases and J lost 5; bases outside the gene matches: 6. CDR1 is LGHNA, CDR2 YSLEER, per germline.

The CDR3 loop is CASSLAGAAEAFF. For the CDR3, the DNA is TGTGCCAGCAGCTTAGCTGGGGCGGCTGAAGCTTTCTTT. The chain carries TRBV7-9 and TRBJ1-1; maybe TRBD1 (5 bases). CDR1 and CDR2 from the germline V gene are SEHNR and FQNEAQ (reference sequence). V was cut by 0 bases and J by 6 bases, with 8 bases left in between. This CDR3 has 13 residues.

The chain couples TRBV19 to TRBJ2-3; TRBD1 might be the D (5 bases). The V and J ends lost 4 bases and 3 bases respectively, with 11 bases between them. The CDR3 sequence is 14 residues long. Germline values: CDR1 LNHDA, CDR2 SQIVND (reference sequence). The CDR3 region has the DNA TGTGCCAGTAGTAATCAGGGTCGGACAGATACGCAGTATTTT. Translation: CASSNQGRTDTQYF.

The V and J genes are TRBV3-1 (or the pseudogene TRBV3-2) and TRBJ1-4, with a possible D match to TRBD1 (5 bases). The germline V and J ends were trimmed by 2 bases and 7 bases, with 14 bases remaining between them. Germline V gives CDR1 LGHDT, CDR2 YNNKEL (reference sequence). This CDR3 comprises 15 residues. The CDR3 nucleotides read TGTGCCAGCAGCCAAAACGCCGGGGGTCGTGAAAAACTGTTTTTT. It yields the protein CASSQNAGGREKLFF.

J is TRBJ2-2 and V is TRBV2, with a weak D call TRBD2 (6 bases). V lost 8 bases and J lost 0, with 10 bases in between. CDR1 is SNHLY, CDR2 FYNNEI, per germline. This CDR3 has 14 residues. CDR3 nucleotide sequence: TGTGCCAGCTTGGGGACTTCGAACACCGGGGAGCTGTTTTTT. Amino acid sequence: CASLGTSNTGELFF.

The V and J genes are TRBV7-9 and TRBJ2-7; 10 positions agree with TRBD1. This CDR3 region has 13 residues. J lost 2 bases, V lost 8 bases, and 3 bases had no gene match. Germline loops: CDR1 SEHNR, CDR2 FQNEAQ (reference sequence). The CDR3 region is CASRGTGAYEQYF. CDR3 nucleotides: TGTGCCAGCCGGGGGACAGGGGCCTACGAGCAGTACTTC.

Relative to its sample, this clone is large. The rearrangement uses TRBV6-1 and TRBJ2-1; D is undetermined. Germline V lookup: CDR1 MNHNS, CDR2 SASEGT. Trimming removed 3 bases at V and 7 bases at J, with 7 bases between. The CDR3 length is 12 residues. CDR3 coding DNA: TGTGCCAGCAGTGAGGCCAGGAATGAGCAGTTCTTC. It specifies CASSEARNEQFF.